Presented here are 32 T cell receptor beta chains from one specimen sequenced in a study of T cell repertoires in cytomegalovirus infection (dated by TCRdb to about 2019). The instrument given in TCRdb is Illumina HiSeq 1500. TCRdb reanalyzed the raw reads on its own, using fastp at Q25 for trimming and MiXCR for clone calling, and kept in-frame beta chains. Rows are unified per CDR3 protein, each entry keeping the most common DNA and genes. The sample table shows approximately 250,000 distinct CDR3 sequences, and roughly 9% are seen once. Around 15% of the sample is held by the ten biggest clonotypes. Sequenced: PBMCs. Receptor source: a human donor in good health (CMV status not recorded). Some clones in this sample may be carry-over from other donors' samples.

This clonotype occurred a few times. The rearrangement uses TRBV7-9 and TRBJ1-5, with TRBD1 matching 10 bases. CDR1 and CDR2 (germline): SEHNR, FQNEAQ (reference sequence). Trimming at V came to 3 bases and at J to 2 bases, leaving 7 bases not matched to a gene. CDR3 length equals 17 residues. In DNA, the CDR3 is TGTGCCAGCAGCTTGGGGACAGGGGTACGGGGCAATCAGCCCCAGCATTTT. This encodes CASSLGTGVRGNQPQHF. The full variable domain, its missing parts supplied by reference TRBV7-9 and TRBJ1-5, is DTGVSQNPRHKITKRGQNVTFRCDPISEHNRLYWYRQTLGQGPEFLTYFQNEAQLEKSRLLSDRFSAERPKGSFSTLEIQRTEQGDSAMYLCASSLGTGVRGNQPQHFGDGTRLSIL.

Concerning this clonotype: At one of its ends the junction is not consistent with the germline gene, which may arise from a read error. The genes are TRBV2 and TRBJ2-1; a weak D match, TRBD2 (5 bases). Per germline, CDR1 SNHLY and CDR2 FYNNEI. This CDR3 region has 13 residues. DNA for the CDR3: TGTGCCACCAGTTTAATTAGCGACAATGAGCAGTTCTTC. Translating gives CATSLISDNEQFF.

This clonotype was observed at least ten times. The chain joins TRBV28 to TRBJ1-1; 8 bases are shared with TRBD1. Trimming at V came to 2 bases and at J to 8 bases, leaving 1 base not matched to a gene. The CDR3 consists of 12 residues. Germline V CDR1 and CDR2: MDHEN, SYDVKM. For the CDR3, the DNA is TGTGCCAGCAGTTTAAACAGGGGGGAAGCTTTCTTT. It is translated as CASSLNRGEAFF.

The sample holds many counts of this clonotype. This chain connects TRBV2 to TRBJ1-2, with a weak D call TRBD1 (5 bases). In germline, CDR1 is SNHLY, CDR2 FYNNEI. This CDR3 contains 15 residues. Deletions cut 6 bases from V and 5 bases from J, with 19 bases between. CDR3 coding DNA: TGTGCCAGCAGGGGGGTGAGGGGCGAGACTTATGGCTACACCTTC. It translates to CASRGVRGETYGYTF.

This clonotype was seen more than once but under ten times. The CDR3 bases are TGTGCCAGCAGCTCTCGACTAGGAGATACGCAGTATTTT. As protein: CASSSRLGDTQYF. The chain joins TRBV7-9 to TRBJ2-3; D is possibly TRBD2 (6 bases). Germline CDR1 is SEHNR and CDR2 is FQNEAQ (reference sequence). The CDR3 runs to 13 residues. Trimming cost V 4 bases and J 5 bases, with 10 bases left between them.

Worth noting for this clonotype: The conserved closing phenylalanine or tryptophan is absent in this CDR3, likely reflecting a read error. The chain is built from TRBV6-2 or TRBV6-3 and TRBJ2-7; weak D call: TRBD2 (5 bases). The V and J ends lost 2 bases and 5 bases respectively, with 7 bases between them. Germline V lookup: CDR1 MNHEY, CDR2 SVGEGT. CDR3 length: 12 amino acids. The CDR3: CASSYAGHEQYL. The DNA of the CDR3 is TGTGCCAGCAGTTACGCGGGCCACGAGCAGTACCTC.

This clonotype was seen repeatedly, ten times or more. The chain links TRBV7-9 to TRBJ1-1; D perhaps matches TRBD1 (5 bases). This CDR3 spans 16 amino acids. Per the germline V gene, CDR1 is SEHNR and CDR2 is FQNEAQ (reference sequence). Trimming left V 5 bases short and J 2 bases short, with 18 bases between. CDR3 DNA: TGTGCCAGCAGCCTACAGGCACACCGGGATAACACTGAAGCTTTCTTT. Its translation is CASSLQAHRDNTEAFF.

This clonotype was recorded many times. J is TRBJ2-1 and V is TRBV7-2; tentatively, D is TRBD2 (5 bases). The ends were cut back, 3 bases at V and 2 bases at J, with 11 bases in the middle. The CDR3 is made up of 15 amino acids. Germline V lookup: CDR1 SGHTA, CDR2 FQGNSA. The CDR3 sequence is CASSFGLAPYNEQFF. Here the CDR3 DNA reads TGTGCCAGCAGCTTCGGTCTAGCACCCTACAATGAGCAGTTCTTC.

This clonotype was seen ten or more times. This chain links TRBV10-3 with TRBJ2-1; 13 nucleotides agree with TRBD2. Trimming cost V 3 bases and J 7 bases; bases outside gene matches: 12. CDR3 size: 18 residues. Germline CDR1 ENHRY, CDR2 SYGVKD. The DNA of the CDR3 is TGTGCCATCAGTGAACGACTAGCGGGGGGCCGTGTTGGTAATGAGCAGTTCTTC. This sequence encodes CAISERLAGGRVGNEQFF.

The chain links TRBV18 to TRBJ1-1; a possible D gene is TRBD1 (6 bases). CDR1 is KGHSH and CDR2 is LQKENI in the germline V gene. The V gene lost 3 bases and the J gene lost 0 bases, with 11 bases spanning the gap. This CDR3 comprises 15 residues. CDR3 sequence (DNA): TGTGCCAGCTCACCCCTAGAGGGGGTGAACACTGAAGCTTTCTTT. Protein sequence: CASSPLEGVNTEAFF. Full variable domain (outside the CDR3, taken from reference TRBV18 and TRBJ1-1): NAGVMQNPRHLVRRRGQEARLRCSPMKGHSHVYWYRQLPEEGLKFMVYLQKENIIDESGMPKERFSAEFPKEGPSILRIQQVVRGDSAAYFCASSPLEGVNTEAFFGQGTRLTVV.

The table lists this clonotype with many counts. This chain connects TRBV29-1 to TRBJ2-3; 8 bases are a match to TRBD2. Per germline, CDR1 SQVTM and CDR2 ANQGSEA. The junction had 2 bases not matched to a gene; V was cut back by 3 bases and J by 0 bases. The CDR3 totals 14 residues. CDR3 in DNA: TGCAGCGTTGAGGCTAGCGGGAGCACAGATACGCAGTATTTT. This codes for CSVEASGSTDTQYF.

This clonotype was recorded many times. This chain connects TRBV7-2 to TRBJ2-6; 10 positions agree with TRBD2. With 2 bases clipped from V and 0 bases from J, the junction kept 4 bases outside the gene matches. The CDR3 runs 18 residues. Germline CDR1 is SGHTA and CDR2 is FQGNSA. CDR3 sequence (DNA): TGTGCCAGCAGCTTAATGAGCGGGAGGGCCTCTGGGGCCAACGTCCTGACTTTC. This sequence encodes CASSLMSGRASGANVLTF.

This clonotype was seen at least ten times. J is TRBJ1-1 and V is TRBV7-9, with D perhaps TRBD1 (5 bases). CDR3 length: 18 amino acids. Trimming cost V 3 bases and J 5 bases, with 25 bases left between them. Germline values: CDR1 SEHNR, CDR2 FQNEAQ (reference sequence). The CDR3 loop reads CASSFFSRDGGKWTEAFF. In nucleotides, the CDR3 is TGTGCCAGCAGCTTTTTTTCCAGGGATGGTGGTAAATGGACTGAAGCTTTCTTT.

This chain links TRBV10-3 with TRBJ2-5, with D unresolved. The germline V gene has CDR1 ENHRY and CDR2 SYGVKD. This CDR3 is 13 amino acids long. Trimming stripped 3 bases from V and 1 base from J, with 6 bases between. Here the CDR3 DNA reads TGTGCCATCAGTGAACCTCTCCAAGAGACCCAGTACTTC. Amino acids: CAISEPLQETQYF.

V usage is TRBV20-1 and J usage is TRBJ2-3, with 15 bases that match TRBD2. Losses at the gene ends were 4 bases for V and 4 bases for J; bases not matched to a gene: 12. The CDR3 totals 18 residues. CDR1 is DFQATT, CDR2 SNEGSKA, per germline (reference sequence). The CDR3 loop is CSAIAGLAGGASPDTQYF. The CDR3 DNA sequence: TGCAGTGCTATAGCCGGACTAGCGGGGGGGGCTAGTCCAGATACGCAGTATTTT.

This clonotype was detected ten times or more. The chain uses TRBV7-6 and TRBJ1-5; 9 bases agree with TRBD1. CDR3 length: 16 amino acids. Germline V gene lookup returns CDR1 SGHVS and CDR2 FNYEAQ. Trimming removed 1 base from V and 4 bases from J; junction bases left unmatched: 5. CDR3 bases: TGTGCCAGCAGCTTAGAGATGGGGACAGGGAATCAGCCCCAGCATTTT. Translated, it gives CASSLEMGTGNQPQHF.

This clonotype occurred many times. This sequence joins TRBV19 and TRBJ2-5; D may correspond to TRBD1 or TRBD2 (5 bases each). The CDR3 totals 15 residues. Germline V lookup: CDR1 LNHDA, CDR2 SQIVND (reference sequence). With 5 bases removed from V and 5 bases from J, the gap between germline ends came to 18 bases. Here the CDR3 reads CASSPRTTWGETQYF. CDR3 sequence (DNA): TGTGCCAGTAGTCCCCGGACCACCTGGGGGGAGACCCAGTACTTC.

This clonotype was detected ten times or more. The V call is TRBV10-3, the J call TRBJ1-5, with TRBD1 as a possible D gene (5 bases). Germline V CDR1 and CDR2: ENHRY, SYGVKD. CDR3 length equals 14 residues. Deletions cut 5 bases from V and 2 bases from J, with 10 bases between. CDR3 amino acids: CAISLGGGNQPQHF. The CDR3 region has the DNA TGTGCCATCAGTCTCGGAGGGGGCAATCAGCCCCAGCATTTT.

The V and J genes are TRBV3-1 and TRBJ1-2, with a weak D call TRBD1 (5 bases). CDR3 length: 15 residues. The V gene lost 0 bases and the J gene lost 4 bases, with 12 bases spanning the gap. Germline V gene lookup returns CDR1 LGHDT and CDR2 YNNKEL (reference sequence). The DNA of the CDR3 is TGTGCCAGCAGCCAAGAAACGGGGCCGGGCTATGGCTACACCTTC. The encoded protein is CASSQETGPGYGYTF.

The chain combines TRBV15 with TRBJ2-1, with TRBD2 matching over 12 bases. This CDR3 spans 15 amino acids. J gave up 8 bases and V 4 bases, and 6 bases lay outside the gene matches. CDR1 and CDR2 from the germline V gene are LNHNV and YYDKDF (reference sequence). The CDR3 sequence is CATSILAGGKDEQFF. As DNA, the CDR3 is TGTGCCACCAGCATTCTAGCGGGGGGGAAGGATGAGCAGTTCTTC.

This clonotype has a count of ten or more. The chain joins TRBV20-1 to TRBJ2-1, with D tentatively TRBD2 (5 bases). The CDR3 extends over 16 amino acids. Germline assignment: CDR1 DFQATT and CDR2 SNEGSKA (reference sequence). Trimming cost V 4 bases and J 4 bases, with 20 bases left between them. CDR3: CSAILGGGRGYNEQFF. The CDR3 coding sequence is TGCAGTGCTATTCTGGGCGGAGGCCGGGGTTACAATGAGCAGTTCTTC.

The V and J genes are TRBV29-1 and TRBJ1-2; D possibly corresponds to TRBD1 (6 bases). CDR1 SQVTM and CDR2 ANQGSEA come from the germline V gene. The CDR3 sequence is 11 residues long. With 7 bases removed from V and 4 bases from J, the gap between germline ends came to 10 bases. CDR3 residues: CSDRGPYGYTF. CDR3 nucleotides: TGCAGCGATCGGGGGCCCTATGGCTACACCTTC.

The rearrangement joins TRBV7-4 to TRBJ2-2; D not resolved. The V end lost 0 bases, the J end lost 5 bases, and 7 bases lay between the germline ends. There are 14 residues in the CDR3. CDR1 is SGHVT, CDR2 SQSDAQ, per germline. For the CDR3, the DNA is TGTGCCAGCAGCTTAGCTGCGGAAACCGGGGAGCTGTTTTTT. This sequence encodes CASSLAAETGELFF.

This clonotype was detected a few times. The J gene is TRBJ1-2, the V gene TRBV4-3; D remains ambiguous. Per germline, CDR1 LGHNA and CDR2 YSLEER. V dropped 1 base and J dropped 4 bases, with 13 bases sitting between them. The length of the CDR3 is 15 residues. DNA for the CDR3: TGCGCCAGCAGCCAAGTATACCCCGGCGGCTATGGCTACACCTTC. This sequence encodes CASSQVYPGGYGYTF.

This clonotype occurred many times. The chain couples TRBV5-1 to TRBJ1-2; TRBD1 matches at 9 bases. This CDR3 comprises 15 residues. In germline, CDR1 is SGHRS, CDR2 YFSETQ. Germline trimming cut 1 base from V and 8 bases from J; bases unmatched to any gene: 9. The CDR3 reads CASSLSLGTGSGYTF. The CDR3 DNA reads as TGCGCCAGCAGCTTGTCGCTCGGGACAGGGTCGGGCTACACCTTC. Full variable domain (rest looked up from reference TRBV5-1 and TRBJ1-2): KAGVTQTPRYLIKTRGQQVTLSCSPISGHRSVSWYQQTPGQGLQFLFEYFSETQRNKGNFPGRFSGRQFSNSRSEMNVSTLELGDSALYLCASSLSLGTGSGYTFGSGTRLTVV.

This clonotype was found a few times. The rearrangement links TRBV6-1 to TRBJ1-1, with a possible D match to TRBD1 (5 bases). Trimming took 7 bases from V and 1 from J, leaving 7 bases between them. Germline CDR1 is MNHNS and CDR2 is SASEGT. The CDR3 contains 12 residues. In DNA, the CDR3 is TGTGCCAGCATTAGGGGGAACACTGAAGCTTTCTTT. As protein: CASIRGNTEAFF.

This clonotype was recorded at least ten times. The chain has TRBV7-8 and TRBJ1-1; D ambiguous. The CDR3 runs to 13 residues. V dropped 6 bases and J dropped 2 bases, with 10 bases sitting between them. Germline V gene sequence: CDR1 SGHVS, CDR2 FQNEAQ. The CDR3 reads CASRRTINTEAFF. CDR3 coding DNA: TGTGCCAGCAGGAGGACGATTAACACTGAAGCTTTCTTT.

To note about this clonotype: A much larger clone is a single base away; this may be a read error. The chain joins TRBV15 to TRBJ2-5; 11 nucleotides align to TRBD2. This CDR3 region has 17 residues. Germline V gene lookup returns CDR1 LNHNV and CDR2 YYDKDF (reference sequence). Losses at the gene ends were 0 bases for V and 4 bases for J; bases not matched to a gene: 7. The CDR3 DNA follows: TGTGCCACCAGCAGAGACGGTAGCGGGAGGGCCCGAGAGACCCAGTACTTC. Its protein product is CATSRDGSGRARETQYF.

The table lists this clonotype with many counts. The rearrangement joins TRBV12-3 or TRBV12-4 to TRBJ2-7; possibly TRBD1 for D (5 bases). V was pared by 1 base and J by 6 bases, with 13 bases between. This CDR3 is built from 14 residues. The CDR3 region is CASSLVGQGAEQYF. The CDR3 nucleotides read TGTGCCAGCAGTTTAGTGGGGCAGGGCGCCGAGCAGTACTTC.

This clonotype was seen repeatedly, ten times or more. V gene TRBV7-2 combines with J gene TRBJ2-1; unclear D gene. This CDR3 region has 13 residues. Germline V lookup: CDR1 SGHTA, CDR2 FQGNSA. The V and J ends lost 5 bases and 9 bases respectively, with 14 bases between them. CDR3 in DNA: TGTGCCAGCAGCGCCCAGACCTTCGGTGAGCAGTTCTTC. Protein: CASSAQTFGEQFF. Using reference TRBV7-2 and TRBJ2-1 for the parts outside the CDR3, the full variable domain is GAGVSQSPSNKVTEKGKDVELRCDPISGHTALYWYRQSLGQGLEFLIYFQGNSAPDKSGLPSDRFSAERTGGSVSTLTIQRTQQEDSAVYLCASSAQTFGEQFFGPGTRLTVL.

This clonotype was recorded once. It may be a read error: a sequence one base away is much more abundant. The chain combines TRBV7-6 with TRBJ2-1; 9 nucleotides align to TRBD1. Germline-derived CDR1 and CDR2 are SGHVS and FNYEAQ. There are 15 residues in the CDR3. The V gene end was trimmed by 3 bases and the J gene end by 10 bases; junction bases not matched to a gene: 10. CDR3 region: CASSFGTGRRKEQFF. The CDR3 DNA reads TGTGCCAGCAGCTTCGGGACAGGGAGAAGGAAGGAGCAGTTCTTC.

This clonotype appeared many times. The chain uses TRBV5-1 and TRBJ2-1; weak D call: TRBD1 (5 bases). V shed 0 bases and J shed 0 bases, with 10 bases lying between them. The CDR3 is 16 amino acids. CDR1 is SGHRS, CDR2 YFSETQ, per germline. DNA for the CDR3: TGCGCCAGCAGCTTGGTCGCAGACAGCTCCTACAATGAGCAGTTCTTC. This gives the protein CASSLVADSSYNEQFF.